This T cell receptor beta chain is drawn from a study of T-cell memory formation after mild COVID-19. CDR1 and CDR2 (germline): SSHAT, FNYEAQ (reference sequence). Trimming left V 1 base short and J 2 bases short, with 12 bases between. The CDR3 has 15 residues. This clonotype came up a few times. TCRdb independently ran MiXCR on the 5' RACE reads; one entry per CDR3 protein. Of hundreds of thousands of distinct CDR3 sequences in the sample, 20% to 25% were seen once. The specimen was PBMCs or a T cell subset sorted from them (not recorded which). The TCR originated in an adult woman who had mild COVID-19 (a few samples of this study predate the infection). Cell type and time point are not known. V and J are TRBV7-7 and TRBJ2-7; D is perhaps TRBD2 (6 bases). CDR3 amino acids: CASSLGRAGTYEQYF. CDR3 nucleotides: TGTGCCAGCAGCTTAGGAAGGGCGGGGACCTACGAGCAGTACTTC. The complete variable domain, with remaining parts taken from reference TRBV7-7 and TRBJ2-7, reads GAGVSQSPRYKVTKRGQDVTLRCDPISSHATLYWYQQALGQGPEFLTYFNYEAQPDKSGLPSDRFSAERPEGSISTLTIQRTEQRDSAMYRCASSLGRAGTYEQYFGPGTRLTVT.